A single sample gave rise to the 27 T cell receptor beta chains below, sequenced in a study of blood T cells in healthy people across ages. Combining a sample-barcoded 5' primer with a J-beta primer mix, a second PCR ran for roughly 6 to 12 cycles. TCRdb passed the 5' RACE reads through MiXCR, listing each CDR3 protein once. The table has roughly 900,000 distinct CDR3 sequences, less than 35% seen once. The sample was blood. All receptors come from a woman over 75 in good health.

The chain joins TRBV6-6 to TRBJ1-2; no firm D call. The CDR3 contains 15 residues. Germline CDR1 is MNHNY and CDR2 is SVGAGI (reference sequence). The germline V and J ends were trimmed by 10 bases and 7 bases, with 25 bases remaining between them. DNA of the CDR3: TGTGCCACTTCGCTCACGGACCGACCTGTTGGTGGCTACACCTTC. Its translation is CATSLTDRPVGGYTF.

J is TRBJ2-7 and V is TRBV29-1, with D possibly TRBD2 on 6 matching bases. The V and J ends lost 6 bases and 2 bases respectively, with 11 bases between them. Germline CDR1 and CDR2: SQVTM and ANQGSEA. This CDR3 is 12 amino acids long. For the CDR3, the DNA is TGCAGCGTGGGAGCGGGCGCCTACGAGCAGTACTTC. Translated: CSVGAGAYEQYF.

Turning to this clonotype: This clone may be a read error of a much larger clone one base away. The CDR3 protein is CASSEGGGHTF. In nucleotides, the CDR3 is TGTGCCAGCAGTGAGGGAGGCGGCCACACCTTC. This chain links TRBV28 with TRBJ1-2; D gene ambiguous. This CDR3 has 11 amino acids. The germline CDR1 and CDR2 sequences are MDHEN and SYDVKM. V lost 5 bases to trimming and J lost 12 bases, with 13 bases between them.

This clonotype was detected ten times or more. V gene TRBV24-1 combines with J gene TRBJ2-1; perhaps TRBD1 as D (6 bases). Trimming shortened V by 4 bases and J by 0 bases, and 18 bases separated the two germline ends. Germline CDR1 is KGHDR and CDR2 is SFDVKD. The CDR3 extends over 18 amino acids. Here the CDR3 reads CATSDTGSKASSYNEQFF. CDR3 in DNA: TGTGCCACCAGTGACACAGGGTCCAAGGCAAGCTCCTACAATGAGCAGTTCTTC.

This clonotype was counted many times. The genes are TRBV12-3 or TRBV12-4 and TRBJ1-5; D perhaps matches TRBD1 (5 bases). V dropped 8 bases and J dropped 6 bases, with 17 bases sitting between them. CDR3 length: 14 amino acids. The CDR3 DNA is TGTGCCAGCGGTGGGCAGGGTCCTACTCAGCCCCAGCATTTT. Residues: CASGGQGPTQPQHF.

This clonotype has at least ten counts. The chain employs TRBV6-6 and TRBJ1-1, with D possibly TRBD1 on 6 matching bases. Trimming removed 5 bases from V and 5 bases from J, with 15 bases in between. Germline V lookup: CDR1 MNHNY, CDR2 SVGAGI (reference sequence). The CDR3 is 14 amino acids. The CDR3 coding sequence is TGTGCCAGCAGTCCCGGGACAAGGGAGACTGAAGCTTTCTTT. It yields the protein CASSPGTRETEAFF.

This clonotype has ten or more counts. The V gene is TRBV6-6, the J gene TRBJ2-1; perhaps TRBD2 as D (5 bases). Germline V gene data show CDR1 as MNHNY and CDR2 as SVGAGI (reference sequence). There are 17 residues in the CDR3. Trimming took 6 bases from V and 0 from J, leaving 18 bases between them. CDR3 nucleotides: TGTGCCAGCAGCTCGACTACCAGCGCCCTCTCCTACAATGAGCAGTTCTTC. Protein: CASSSTTSALSYNEQFF.

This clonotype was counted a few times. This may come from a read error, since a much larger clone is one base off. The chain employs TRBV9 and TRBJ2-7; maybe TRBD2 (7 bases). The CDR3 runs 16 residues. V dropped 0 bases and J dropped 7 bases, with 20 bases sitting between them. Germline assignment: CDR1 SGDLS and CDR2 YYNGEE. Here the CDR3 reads CASSVGAGALRNEQYF. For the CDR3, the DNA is TGTGCCAGCAGCGTAGGTGCGGGGGCCCTTAGAAATGAGCAGTACTTC.

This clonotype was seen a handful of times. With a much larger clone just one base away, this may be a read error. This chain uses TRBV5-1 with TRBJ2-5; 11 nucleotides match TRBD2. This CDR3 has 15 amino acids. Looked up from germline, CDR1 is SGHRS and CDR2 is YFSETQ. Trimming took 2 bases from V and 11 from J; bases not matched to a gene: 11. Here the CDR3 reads CASSFLAGGDNEQYF. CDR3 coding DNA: TGCGCCAGCAGCTTCCTAGCGGGGGGAGACAATGAGCAGTACTTC.

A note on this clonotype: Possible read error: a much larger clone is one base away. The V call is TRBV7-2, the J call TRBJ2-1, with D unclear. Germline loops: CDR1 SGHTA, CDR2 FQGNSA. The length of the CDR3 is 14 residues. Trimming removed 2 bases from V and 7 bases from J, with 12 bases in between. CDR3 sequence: CASSLSGYGNEQFF. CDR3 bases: TGTGCCAGCAGCTTATCCGGATATGGTAATGAGCAGTTCTTC. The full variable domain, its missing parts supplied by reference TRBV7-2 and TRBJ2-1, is GAGVSQSPSNKVTEKGKDVELRCDPISGHTALYWYRQSLGQGLEFLIYFQGNSAPDKSGLPSDRFSAERTGGSVSTLTIQRTQQEDSAVYLCASSLSGYGNEQFFGPGTRLTVL.

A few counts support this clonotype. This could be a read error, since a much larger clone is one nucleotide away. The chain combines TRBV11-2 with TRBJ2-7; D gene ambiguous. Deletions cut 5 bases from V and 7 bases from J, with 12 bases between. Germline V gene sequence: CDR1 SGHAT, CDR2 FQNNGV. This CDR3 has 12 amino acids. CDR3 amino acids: CASSRYLSEQYF. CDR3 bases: TGTGCCAGCAGCCGCTACCTTTCTGAGCAGTACTTC.

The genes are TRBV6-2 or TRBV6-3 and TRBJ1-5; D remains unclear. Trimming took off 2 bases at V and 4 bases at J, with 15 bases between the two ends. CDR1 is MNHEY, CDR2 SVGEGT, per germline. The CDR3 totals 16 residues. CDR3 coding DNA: TGTGCCAGCAGTTACACCGAGGGCTTTAGGAATCAGCCCCAGCATTTT. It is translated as CASSYTEGFRNQPQHF.

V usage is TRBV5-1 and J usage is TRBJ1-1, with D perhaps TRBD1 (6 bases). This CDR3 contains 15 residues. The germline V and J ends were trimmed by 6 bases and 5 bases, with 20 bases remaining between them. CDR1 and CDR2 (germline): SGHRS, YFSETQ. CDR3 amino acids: CASTLQGGLKTEAFF. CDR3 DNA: TGCGCCAGCACCCTACAAGGGGGGTTAAAGACTGAAGCTTTCTTT.

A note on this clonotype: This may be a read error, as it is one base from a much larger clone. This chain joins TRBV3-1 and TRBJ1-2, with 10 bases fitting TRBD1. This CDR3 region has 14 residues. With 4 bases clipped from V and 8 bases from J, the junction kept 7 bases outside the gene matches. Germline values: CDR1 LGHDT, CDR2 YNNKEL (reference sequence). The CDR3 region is CASSRGQGSVGYTF. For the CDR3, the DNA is TGTGCCAGCAGCCGGGGACAGGGGTCGGTCGGCTACACCTTC.

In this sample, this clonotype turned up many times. Here the CDR3 reads CASSPRQGAIDTQYF. The CDR3 DNA reads as TGTGCCAGCAGCCCCAGACAGGGGGCGATAGATACGCAGTATTTT. The chain employs TRBV7-2 and TRBJ2-3; 10 nucleotides align to TRBD1. The CDR3 consists of 15 residues. CDR1 and CDR2 (germline): SGHTA, FQGNSA. The V segment lost 5 bases and the J segment 5 bases; nucleotides outside the gene matches: 7.

The chain's CDR3 is CASSPTGDGNTIYF. CDR3 coding DNA: TGTGCCAGCAGTCCGACAGGGGACGGAAACACCATATATTTT. V usage is TRBV12-3 or TRBV12-4 and J usage is TRBJ1-3; TRBD1 agrees at 8 bases. V gave up 5 bases and J gave up 4 bases; unmatched junction bases: 4. The CDR3 is 14 amino acids.

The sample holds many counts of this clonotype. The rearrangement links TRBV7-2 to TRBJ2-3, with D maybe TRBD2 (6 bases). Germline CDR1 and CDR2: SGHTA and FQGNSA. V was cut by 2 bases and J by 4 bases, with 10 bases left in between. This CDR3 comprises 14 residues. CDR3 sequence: CASSLSPGADTQYF. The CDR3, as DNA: TGTGCCAGCAGCTTAAGTCCGGGAGCAGATACGCAGTATTTT.

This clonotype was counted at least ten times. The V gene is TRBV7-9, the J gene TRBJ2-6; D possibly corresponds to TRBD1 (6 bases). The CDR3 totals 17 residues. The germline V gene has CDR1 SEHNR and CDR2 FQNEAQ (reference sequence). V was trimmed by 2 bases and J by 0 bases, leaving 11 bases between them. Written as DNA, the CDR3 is TGTGCCAGCAGCTTACGACAGGTGTACTCTGGGGCCAACGTCCTGACTTTC. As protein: CASSLRQVYSGANVLTF. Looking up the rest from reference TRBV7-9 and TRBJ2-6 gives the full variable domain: DTGVSQNPRHKITKRGQNVTFRCDPISEHNRLYWYRQTLGQGPEFLTYFQNEAQLEKSRLLSDRFSAERPKGSFSTLEIQRTEQGDSAMYLCASSLRQVYSGANVLTFGAGSRLTVL.

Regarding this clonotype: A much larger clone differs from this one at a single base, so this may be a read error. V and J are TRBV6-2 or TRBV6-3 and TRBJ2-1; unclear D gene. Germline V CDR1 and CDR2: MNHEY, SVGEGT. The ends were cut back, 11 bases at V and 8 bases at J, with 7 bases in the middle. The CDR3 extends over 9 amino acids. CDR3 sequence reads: CAWYDEQFF. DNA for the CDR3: TGTGCCTGGTACGATGAGCAGTTCTTC.

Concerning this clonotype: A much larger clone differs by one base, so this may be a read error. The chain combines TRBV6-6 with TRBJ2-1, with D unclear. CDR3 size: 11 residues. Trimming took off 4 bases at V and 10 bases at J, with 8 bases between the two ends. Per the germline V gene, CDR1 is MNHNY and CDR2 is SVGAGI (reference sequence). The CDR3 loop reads CASSSNYEQFF. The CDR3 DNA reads TGTGCCAGCAGTTCCAACTACGAGCAGTTCTTC.

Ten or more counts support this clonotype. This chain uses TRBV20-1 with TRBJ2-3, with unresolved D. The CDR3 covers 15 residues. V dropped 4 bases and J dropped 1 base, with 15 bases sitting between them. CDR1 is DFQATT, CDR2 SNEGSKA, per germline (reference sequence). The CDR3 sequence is CSATTPTDRTDTQYF. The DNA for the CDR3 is TGCAGTGCTACCACTCCCACTGACCGCACAGATACGCAGTATTTT.

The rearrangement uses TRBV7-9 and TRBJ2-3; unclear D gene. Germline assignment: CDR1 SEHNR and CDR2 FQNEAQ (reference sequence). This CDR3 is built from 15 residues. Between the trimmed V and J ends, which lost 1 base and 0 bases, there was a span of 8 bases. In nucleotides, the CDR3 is TGTGCCAGCAGCTTAGGATCGGCTAGCACAGATACGCAGTATTTT. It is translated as CASSLGSASTDTQYF.

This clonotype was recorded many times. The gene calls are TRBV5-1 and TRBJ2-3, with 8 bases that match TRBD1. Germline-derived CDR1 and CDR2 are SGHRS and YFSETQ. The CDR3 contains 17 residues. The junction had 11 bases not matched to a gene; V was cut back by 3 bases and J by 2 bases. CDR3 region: CASSWGLTGAYTDTQYF. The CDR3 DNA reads TGCGCCAGCAGCTGGGGCTTGACAGGGGCCTACACAGATACGCAGTATTTT.

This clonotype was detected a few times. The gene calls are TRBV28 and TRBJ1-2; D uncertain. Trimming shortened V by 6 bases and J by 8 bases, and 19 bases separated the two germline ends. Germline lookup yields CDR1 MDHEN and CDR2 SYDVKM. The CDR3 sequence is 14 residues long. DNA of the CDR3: TGTGCCAGCAGCCCGGGGAGGAATCTAGGGGGCTACACCTTC. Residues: CASSPGRNLGGYTF.

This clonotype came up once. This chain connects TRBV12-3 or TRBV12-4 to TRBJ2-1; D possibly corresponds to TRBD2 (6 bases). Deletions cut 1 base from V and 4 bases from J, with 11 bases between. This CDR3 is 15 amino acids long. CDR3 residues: CASSLVLALYNEQFF. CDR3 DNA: TGTGCCAGCAGTTTAGTCCTAGCGCTATACAATGAGCAGTTCTTC.

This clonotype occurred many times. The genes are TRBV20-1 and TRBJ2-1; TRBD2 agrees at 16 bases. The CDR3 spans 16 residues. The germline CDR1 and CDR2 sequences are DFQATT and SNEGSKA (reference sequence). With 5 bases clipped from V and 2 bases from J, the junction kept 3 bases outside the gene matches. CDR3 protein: CSAPGTSGGAYNEQFF. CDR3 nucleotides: TGCAGTGCTCCGGGGACTAGCGGGGGGGCCTACAATGAGCAGTTCTTC.

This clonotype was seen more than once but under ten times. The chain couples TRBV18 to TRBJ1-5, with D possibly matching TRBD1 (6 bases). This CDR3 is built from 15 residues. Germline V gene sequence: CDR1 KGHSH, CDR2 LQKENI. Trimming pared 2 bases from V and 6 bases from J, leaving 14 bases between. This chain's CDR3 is CASSPGGAASQPQHF. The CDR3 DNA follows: TGTGCCAGCTCACCAGGGGGGGCTGCATCTCAGCCCCAGCATTTT.